The 21 T cell receptor beta chains presented below share a single source sample, sequenced in a study of shared clonotypes between healthy human individuals. Some clones are missing from TCRdb's copy, which holds only in-frame ones; the method was immunoSEQ multiplex PCR. The sample records hundreds of thousands of clones, around three quarters being singletons. Source material: PBMCs. These receptors all come from a woman in her 40s in good health. Some clones in this sample may be carry-over from other donors' samples.

This chain connects TRBV28 to TRBJ1-2, with D maybe TRBD1 (6 bases). There are 14 residues in the CDR3. Germline V CDR1 and CDR2: MDHEN, SYDVKM. Trimming stripped 6 bases from V and 2 bases from J, with 13 bases between. CDR3 sequence (DNA): TGTGCCAGCAGCCTCGGACAGTTCAACTATGGCTACACCTTC. Its protein is CASSLGQFNYGYTF.

This clone turned up a few times. The chain recombines TRBV19 with TRBJ1-1; D ambiguous. The germline gives CDR1 LNHDA, CDR2 SQIVND (reference sequence). V lost 9 bases to trimming and J lost 4 bases, with 18 bases between them. The CDR3 is 14 amino acids. The CDR3 nucleotides are TGTGCCAGCTCGGGTCTGCCTTTGAGCACTGAAGCTTTCTTT. Translation gives CASSGLPLSTEAFF.

The rearrangement joins TRBV7-9 to TRBJ1-3; no definite D call. Germline CDR1 and CDR2: SEHNR and FQNEAQ (reference sequence). Trimming took off 10 bases at V and 0 bases at J, with 10 bases between the two ends. The CDR3 runs to 13 residues. In DNA form, the CDR3 reads TGTGCCACCACCGGCGGCTCTGGAAACACCATATATTTT. Translation: CATTGGSGNTIYF.

The chain couples TRBV4-1 to TRBJ2-1; possible D gene TRBD2, 7 bases. Trimming removed 1 base at V and 4 bases at J, with 14 bases between. The CDR3 has 16 amino acids. Germline V CDR1 and CDR2: MGHRA, YSYEKL. CDR3 DNA sequence: TGCGCCAGCAGCCAAGGGGGGGGCCAAACATACAATGAGCAGTTCTTC. Protein product: CASSQGGGQTYNEQFF.

This clone was detected once. The rearrangement joins TRBV18 to TRBJ1-2, with a possible D match to TRBD1 (6 bases). CDR1 is KGHSH, CDR2 LQKENI, per germline. This CDR3 has 17 residues. V was cut by 0 bases and J by 0 bases, with 14 bases left in between. In DNA form, the CDR3 reads TGTGCCAGCTCACCACCGGTTGAACAGGGAACTAACTATGGCTACACCTTC. It codes for CASSPPVEQGTNYGYTF.

This chain links TRBV29-1 with TRBJ1-4; 8 nucleotides agree with TRBD1. With V trimmed by 0 bases and J by 8 bases, 8 bases remained unmatched. This CDR3 is 15 amino acids long. In germline, CDR1 is SQVTM, CDR2 ANQGSEA. This CDR3 reads CSVEDRQGKGEKLFF. The CDR3 nucleotides read TGCAGCGTTGAAGACCGACAGGGGAAGGGAGAAAAACTGTTTTTT.

This clone was seen a single time. The chain uses TRBV4-2 and TRBJ2-7, with 8 bases that match TRBD2. The germline V gene has CDR1 LGHNA and CDR2 YNFKEQ. Unmatched junction bases numbered 6, after V lost 0 bases and J lost 5 bases. CDR3 size: 15 residues. In nucleotides, the CDR3 is TGTGCCAGCAGCCAAGAGGAGCGGGAGAGCGACGAGCAGTACTTC. Protein sequence: CASSQEERESDEQYF.

This clone was detected only a few times. In DNA, the CDR3 is TGTGCCAGCAGTGCCTACAGGGCTTCGGGCTACACCTTC. Protein: CASSAYRASGYTF. The V call is TRBV2, the J call TRBJ1-2; D possibly corresponds to TRBD1 (6 bases). Per the germline V gene, CDR1 is SNHLY and CDR2 is FYNNEI. The ends were cut back, 4 bases at V and 8 bases at J, with 14 bases in the middle. The CDR3 has 13 residues. Looking up the rest from reference TRBV2 and TRBJ1-2 gives the full variable domain: EPEVTQTPSHQVTQMGQEVILRCVPISNHLYFYWYRQILGQKVEFLVSFYNNEISEKSEIFDDQFSVERPDGSNFTLKIRSTKLEDSAMYFCASSAYRASGYTFGSGTRLTVV.

The V and J genes are TRBV6-5 and TRBJ2-7; possibly TRBD1 or TRBD2 for D (5 bases each). From germline, CDR1 is MNHEY and CDR2 SVGAGI. The V end was cut by 6 bases, the J end by 0 bases, with 12 bases between. The CDR3 is made up of 14 amino acids. The CDR3 DNA is TGTGCCAGCAGAGACAGAGGGTTCTCCTACGAGCAGTACTTC. Translated, it gives CASRDRGFSYEQYF.

This rearrangement joins TRBV5-1 to TRBJ2-3, with 11 bases lining up with TRBD2. CDR1 and CDR2 from the germline V gene are SGHRS and YFSETQ. The CDR3 contains 17 residues. The V segment lost 0 bases and the J segment 10 bases; nucleotides outside the gene matches: 13. The CDR3, as DNA: TGCGCCAGCAGCTTGGGCGGCGGGACTAGCGGCCCCAACGCGCAGTATTTT. Amino acids: CASSLGGGTSGPNAQYF.

V and J are TRBV28 and TRBJ1-2; TRBD1 aligns across 7 bases. Losses at the gene ends were 3 bases for V and 4 bases for J; bases not matched to a gene: 5. The CDR3 is made up of 14 amino acids. The germline V gene has CDR1 MDHEN and CDR2 SYDVKM. The DNA of the CDR3 is TGTGCCAGCAGTTTGAGGGGGCGAACCTATGGCTACACCTTC. Its translation: CASSLRGRTYGYTF.

The chain carries TRBV7-2 and TRBJ1-2, with unresolved D. The CDR3 covers 12 residues. Trimming stripped 6 bases from V and 4 bases from J, with 9 bases between. Per the germline V gene, CDR1 is SGHTA and CDR2 is FQGNSA. The chain's CDR3 is CASSPTSYGYTF. CDR3 coding DNA: TGTGCCAGCAGTCCTACTTCCTATGGCTACACCTTC.

This clone was detected ten times or more. This chain connects TRBV30 to TRBJ1-4; 7 nucleotides line up with TRBD1. The CDR3 contains 13 residues. From germline, CDR1 is GTSNPN and CDR2 SVGIG (reference sequence). V lost 6 bases, J lost 3 bases, and 4 bases stayed unmatched. CDR3 nucleotides: TGTGCCTGCCAACAGGGGCCTAATGAAAAACTGTTTTTT. Amino acid sequence: CACQQGPNEKLFF.

This clone was seen a handful of times. J is TRBJ2-5 and V is TRBV18; perhaps TRBD2 as D (6 bases). CDR3 size: 15 residues. V gave up 6 bases and J gave up 1 base, with 15 bases separating them. CDR1 is KGHSH and CDR2 is LQKENI in the germline V gene. The CDR3 bases are TGTGCCAGCTCGGGAGGCGTGCCAGTCCAAGAGACCCAGTACTTC. The encoded protein is CASSGGVPVQETQYF. Full variable domain (missing parts from reference TRBV18 and TRBJ2-5): NAGVMQNPRHLVRRRGQEARLRCSPMKGHSHVYWYRQLPEEGLKFMVYLQKENIIDESGMPKERFSAEFPKEGPSILRIQQVVRGDSAAYFCASSGGVPVQETQYFGPGTRLLVL.

The chain recombines TRBV10-3 with TRBJ2-5; D is unresolved. The J call could be wrong; TRBJ2-7 is a better fit for the DNA end. This CDR3 spans 12 amino acids. Germline V gene data show CDR1 as ENHRY and CDR2 as SYGVKD. Here the CDR3 reads CAVTTATYEQYF. In DNA, the CDR3 is TGTGCCGTGACCACTGCGACCTACGAGCAGTACTTC.

This rearrangement joins TRBV28 to TRBJ2-1; 7 bases are shared with TRBD2. The V and J ends lost 4 bases and 9 bases, in that order; junction bases with no gene match: 18. CDR1 and CDR2 (germline): MDHEN, SYDVKM. The CDR3 contains 17 residues. The CDR3 protein is CASSSPNGRDYSGEQFF. The CDR3 nucleotides are TGTGCCAGCAGTTCCCCCAATGGGCGGGACTACTCGGGTGAGCAGTTCTTC.

The V and J genes are TRBV25-1 and TRBJ1-2; the match to TRBD1 covers 7 bases. Germline V gene sequence: CDR1 MGHDK, CDR2 SYGVNS. This CDR3 has 15 amino acids. V was clipped by 5 bases and J by 8 bases; unmatched bases: 14. In DNA form, the CDR3 reads TGTGCCAGCAGTCCAACCCCGGACAGGCGTAGCGGCTACACCTTC. It encodes CASSPTPDRRSGYTF.

This chain connects TRBV9 to TRBJ2-1; no clear D gene. CDR1 is SGDLS and CDR2 is YYNGEE in the germline V gene. The V gene lost 0 bases and the J gene lost 0 bases, with 7 bases spanning the gap. The CDR3 contains 15 residues. This chain's CDR3 is CASSVELSSYNEQFF. The CDR3 nucleotides are TGTGCCAGCAGCGTAGAGCTTAGCTCCTACAATGAGCAGTTCTTC. The variable domain in full, with the rest retrieved from reference TRBV9 and TRBJ2-1, is DSGVTQTPKHLITATGQRVTLRCSPRSGDLSVYWYQQSLDQGLQFLIQYYNGEERAKGNILERFSAQQFPDLHSELNLSSLELGDSALYFCASSVELSSYNEQFFGPGTRLTVL.

The chain employs TRBV5-4 and TRBJ2-3; D might be TRBD1 or TRBD2, each matching 5 bases. V lost 3 bases and J lost 1, with 12 bases in between. CDR1 and CDR2 from the germline V gene are SGHNT and YYREEE (reference sequence). This CDR3 is built from 15 residues. CDR3 protein: CASSSARDRTDTQYF. The DNA for the CDR3 is TGTGCCAGCAGCTCTGCACGGGACCGCACAGATACGCAGTATTTT.

The chain is built from TRBV27 and TRBJ2-1; 9 bases match TRBD1. The CDR3 is 15 residues long. Trimming removed 7 bases from V and 7 bases from J; junction bases left unmatched: 11. CDR1 is MNHEY and CDR2 is SMNVEV in the germline V gene (reference sequence). Written as DNA, the CDR3 is TGTGCCAGCACCCCTCCGGGACAGGGTAGGAATGAGCAGTTCTTC. It specifies CASTPPGQGRNEQFF.

This chain uses TRBV4-1 with TRBJ2-1, with TRBD2 matching 10 bases. Germline V gives CDR1 MGHRA, CDR2 YSYEKL. The CDR3 runs 13 residues. Trimming removed 3 bases from V and 15 bases from J; junction bases left unmatched: 8. The CDR3 protein is CASSQRSSGSLFF. The CDR3 DNA follows: TGCGCCAGCAGCCAGCGATCTAGCGGGAGTCTGTTCTTC.